Listed below are T cell receptor beta chains from one sample, sequenced in a study of shared T cell receptors in the human thymus. Assay: immunoSEQ multiplex PCR; the TCRdb copy retains only in-frame clones and omits some. This sample has 500,000 to 750,000 clones, with around 87% found just once. Separately, the same data were catalogued under a study of human thymus T cells.

Sequencing was done on a sample of thymocytes. Receptor source: a boy under two years old with a congenital heart defect. CDR3s include the opening cysteine and the closing phenylalanine or tryptophan. Each record gives: D gene, J gene, clone size, V gene, CDR3 protein, CDR3 DNA. The D gene is left open where the match is weak. Expanded clones are given a class, and other clones once, few, many or no size at all.

d_gene: NA
j_gene: TRBJ2-2
abundance: once
v_gene: TRBV28
CDR3aa: CASSHPRDFRELFF
CDR3nt: TGTGCCAGCAGCCACCCCCGGGACTTTCGGGAGCTGTTTTTT

d_gene: TRBD2
j_gene: TRBJ2-3
abundance: few
v_gene: TRBV7-8
CDR3aa: CASSLGTSGFTDTQYF
CDR3nt: TGTGCCAGCAGCCTAGGGACTAGCGGATTCACAGATACGCAGTATTTT

d_gene: NA
j_gene: TRBJ2-2
abundance: once
v_gene: TRBV9
CDR3aa: CASRSTGAGELFF
CDR3nt: TGTGCCAGCAGATCTACGGGGGCCGGGGAGCTGTTTTTT

d_gene: TRBD1
j_gene: TRBJ2-6
abundance: NA
v_gene: TRBV4-3
CDR3aa: CASSHMPGQPGANVLTF
CDR3nt: TGCGCCAGCAGCCACATGCCGGGACAGCCTGGGGCCAACGTCCTGACTTTC

d_gene: NA
j_gene: TRBJ2-1
abundance: NA
v_gene: TRBV6-6
CDR3aa: CASTPGDGPYNEQFF
CDR3nt: TGTGCCAGCACCCCGGGGGACGGTCCCTACAATGAGCAGTTCTTC

d_gene: TRBD2
j_gene: TRBJ2-7
abundance: NA
v_gene: TRBV11-2
CDR3aa: CASSYSGRTSYEQYF
CDR3nt: TGTGCCAGCAGTTATAGCGGGAGGACCTCTTATGAGCAGTACTTC

d_gene: NA
j_gene: TRBJ2-1
abundance: NA
v_gene: TRBV27
CDR3aa: CASSLGGKGYNEQFF
CDR3nt: TGTGCCAGCAGCCTGGGGGGTAAGGGTTACAATGAGCAGTTCTTC

d_gene: TRBD2
j_gene: TRBJ2-4
abundance: NA
v_gene: TRBV6-5
CDR3aa: CASSSPAGGNIQYF
CDR3nt: TGTGCCAGCAGTTCCCCAGCGGGGGGGAACATTCAGTACTTC

d_gene: NA
j_gene: TRBJ1-2
abundance: NA
v_gene: TRBV11-3
CDR3aa: CASSLAGQGGYTF
CDR3nt: TGTGCCAGCAGCTTAGCTGGGCAGGGAGGCTACACCTTC

d_gene: TRBD2
j_gene: TRBJ2-5
abundance: NA
v_gene: TRBV6-5
CDR3aa: CASTQRREGEETQYF
CDR3nt: TGTGCCAGCACCCAGAGGCGGGAGGGGGAAGAGACCCAGTACTTC

d_gene: NA
j_gene: TRBJ2-5
abundance: NA
v_gene: TRBV21-1
CDR3aa: CASSAPRDIKETQYF
CDR3nt: TGTGCCAGCAGCGCCCCTAGGGACATCAAAGAGACCCAGTACTTC

d_gene: NA
j_gene: TRBJ2-7
abundance: few
v_gene: TRBV4-1
CDR3aa: CASSLPQAHKAYEQYF
CDR3nt: TGCGCCAGCAGCCTCCCCCAGGCCCACAAAGCCTACGAGCAGTACTTC

d_gene: TRBD1
j_gene: TRBJ2-1
abundance: NA
v_gene: TRBV25-1
CDR3aa: CASSAGQGPYNEQFF
CDR3nt: TGTGCCAGCAGTGCGGGACAGGGTCCCTACAATGAGCAGTTCTTC

d_gene: TRBD2
j_gene: TRBJ2-1
abundance: once
v_gene: TRBV5-1
CDR3aa: CASSLAEWEGYNEQFF
CDR3nt: TGCGCCAGCAGCTTGGCAGAGTGGGAGGGCTACAATGAGCAGTTCTTC

d_gene: NA
j_gene: TRBJ1-2
abundance: NA
v_gene: TRBV7-9
CDR3aa: CASSLEGLYGYTF
CDR3nt: TGTGCCAGCAGCTTAGAAGGACTCTATGGCTACACCTTC

d_gene: NA
j_gene: TRBJ1-1
abundance: NA
v_gene: TRBV11-3
CDR3aa: CASSLTPPDTGSTEAFF
CDR3nt: TGTGCCAGCAGCTTAACCCCGCCAGACACAGGGTCTACTGAAGCTTTCTTT

d_gene: NA
j_gene: TRBJ2-3
abundance: NA
v_gene: TRBV5-6
CDR3aa: CASSLGEFWRSTDTQYF
CDR3nt: TGTGCCAGCAGCTTGGGGGAGTTTTGGCGTAGCACAGATACGCAGTATTTT